The entry below describes one T cell receptor beta chain. Its cognate antigen is unknown. The data belong to a study of cytomegalovirus exposure and HLA in healthy donors. The PCR used 60 Vbeta and 13 Jbeta primers. This table comes from immunoSEQ multiplex PCR, and its TCRdb copy is limited to in-frame clones, with some not included. The sample yields 45,000 to 60,000 clones, more than 65% seen once. Study-level points and caveats: When analyzed later, a missense DCLRE1C variant was found to be linked to TCR beta V- and J-gene trimming.

V lost 5 bases and J lost 2, with 15 bases in between. From germline, CDR1 is SEHNR and CDR2 FQNEAQ (reference sequence). CDR3 length: 15 residues. The chain joins TRBV7-9 to TRBJ2-5; tentatively, D is TRBD2 (7 bases). The receptor was isolated from a woman aged 45 to 65 in good health and CMV-seronegative. Specimen: PBMCs. The CDR3 DNA follows: TGTGCCAGCAGCCCTTCCGGGGGGCGGCAAGAGACCCAGTACTTC. It specifies CASSPSGGRQETQYF.